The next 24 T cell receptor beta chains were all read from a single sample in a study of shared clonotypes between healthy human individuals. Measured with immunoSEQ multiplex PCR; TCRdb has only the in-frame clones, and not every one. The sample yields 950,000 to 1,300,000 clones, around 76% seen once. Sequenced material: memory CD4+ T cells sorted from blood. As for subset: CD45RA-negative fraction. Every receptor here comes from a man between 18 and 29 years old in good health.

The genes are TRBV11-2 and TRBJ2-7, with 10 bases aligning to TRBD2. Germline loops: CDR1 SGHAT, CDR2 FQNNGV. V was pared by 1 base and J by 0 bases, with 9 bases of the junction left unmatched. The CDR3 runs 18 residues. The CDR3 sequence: CASSLAGSSGGRSYEQYF. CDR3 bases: TGTGCCAGCAGCTTAGCAGGGTCTAGCGGGGGCCGCTCCTACGAGCAGTACTTC. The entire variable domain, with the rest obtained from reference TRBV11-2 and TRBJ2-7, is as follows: EAGVAQSPRYKIIEKRQSVAFWCNPISGHATLYWYQQILGQGPKLLIQFQNNGVVDDSQLPKDRFSAERLKGVDSTLKIQPAKLEDSAVYLCASSLAGSSGGRSYEQYFGPGTRLTVT.

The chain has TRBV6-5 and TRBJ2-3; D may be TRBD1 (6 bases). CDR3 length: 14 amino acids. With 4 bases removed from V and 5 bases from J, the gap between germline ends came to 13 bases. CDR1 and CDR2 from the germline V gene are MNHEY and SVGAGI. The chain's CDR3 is CASSFLTGKDTQYF. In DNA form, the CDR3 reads TGTGCCAGCAGTTTCCTTACAGGGAAAGATACGCAGTATTTT.

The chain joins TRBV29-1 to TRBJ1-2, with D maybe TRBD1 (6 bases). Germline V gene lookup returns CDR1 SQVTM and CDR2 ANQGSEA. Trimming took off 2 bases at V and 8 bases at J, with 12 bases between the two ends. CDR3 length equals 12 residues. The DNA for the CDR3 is TGCAGCGTTGAACGGGGGGCGCGGGGCTACACCTTC. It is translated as CSVERGARGYTF.

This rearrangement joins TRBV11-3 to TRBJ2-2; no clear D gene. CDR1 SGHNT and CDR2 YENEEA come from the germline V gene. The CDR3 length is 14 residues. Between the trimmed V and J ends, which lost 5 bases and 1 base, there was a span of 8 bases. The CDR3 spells CASSSQKNTGELFF. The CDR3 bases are TGTGCCAGCAGCAGTCAGAAGAACACCGGGGAGCTGTTTTTT.

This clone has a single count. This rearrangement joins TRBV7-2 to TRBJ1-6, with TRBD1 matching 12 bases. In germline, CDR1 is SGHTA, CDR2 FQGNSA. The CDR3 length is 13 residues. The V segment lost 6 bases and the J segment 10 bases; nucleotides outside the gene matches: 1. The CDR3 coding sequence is TGTGCCAGCAGGGGGACAGGGGGCTCACCCCTCCACTTT. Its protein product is CASRGTGGSPLHF.

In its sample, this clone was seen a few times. The CDR3 spells CASSLGHGSGAKNIQYF. DNA for the CDR3: TGTGCCAGCAGCTTAGGCCACGGATCCGGAGCCAAAAACATTCAGTACTTC. V gene TRBV13 combines with J gene TRBJ2-4, with D unclear. In germline, CDR1 is PRHDT, CDR2 FYEKMQ (reference sequence). The length of the CDR3 is 17 residues. V lost 0 bases and J lost 0, with 12 bases in between. Variable domain in full (rest from reference TRBV13 and TRBJ2-4): AAGVIQSPRHLIKEKRETATLKCYPIPRHDTVYWYQQGPGQDPQFLISFYEKMQSDKGSIPDRFSAQQFSDYHSELNMSSLELGDSALYFCASSLGHGSGAKNIQYFGAGTRLSVL.

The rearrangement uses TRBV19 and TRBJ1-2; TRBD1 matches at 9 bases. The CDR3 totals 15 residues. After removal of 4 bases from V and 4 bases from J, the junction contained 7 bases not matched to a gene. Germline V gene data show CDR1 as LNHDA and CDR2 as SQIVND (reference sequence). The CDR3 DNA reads TGTGCCAGTAGTAGAAGACAGGGGGGAGGCTATGGCTACACCTTC. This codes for CASSRRQGGGYGYTF. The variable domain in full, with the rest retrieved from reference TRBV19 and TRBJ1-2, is DGGITQSPKYLFRKEGQNVTLSCEQNLNHDAMYWYRQDPGQGLRLIYYSQIVNDFQKGDIAEGYSVSREKKESFPLTVTSAQKNPTAFYLCASSRRQGGGYGYTFGSGTRLTVV.

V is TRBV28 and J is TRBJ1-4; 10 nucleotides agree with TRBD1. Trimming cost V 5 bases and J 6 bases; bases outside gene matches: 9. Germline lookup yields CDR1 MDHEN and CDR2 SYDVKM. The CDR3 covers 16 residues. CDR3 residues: CASSPQGGQGYEKLFF. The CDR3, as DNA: TGTGCCAGCAGTCCACAGGGGGGACAGGGGTATGAAAAACTGTTTTTT.

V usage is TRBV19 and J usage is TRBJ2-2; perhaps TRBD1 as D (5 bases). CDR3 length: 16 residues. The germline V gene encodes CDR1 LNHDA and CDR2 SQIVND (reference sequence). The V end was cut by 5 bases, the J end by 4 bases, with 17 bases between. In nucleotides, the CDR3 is TGTGCCAGTAGTCTGGACACCCTATATCGCACCGGGGAGCTGTTTTTT. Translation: CASSLDTLYRTGELFF. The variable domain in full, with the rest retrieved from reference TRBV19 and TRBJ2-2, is DGGITQSPKYLFRKEGQNVTLSCEQNLNHDAMYWYRQDPGQGLRLIYYSQIVNDFQKGDIAEGYSVSREKKESFPLTVTSAQKNPTAFYLCASSLDTLYRTGELFFGEGSRLTVL.

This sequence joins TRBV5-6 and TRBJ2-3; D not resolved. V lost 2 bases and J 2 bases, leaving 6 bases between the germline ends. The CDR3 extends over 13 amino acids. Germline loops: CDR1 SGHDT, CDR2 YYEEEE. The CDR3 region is CASSFDNTDTQYF. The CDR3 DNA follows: TGTGCCAGCAGCTTTGATAACACAGATACGCAGTATTTT. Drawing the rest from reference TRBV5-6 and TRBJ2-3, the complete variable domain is DAGVTQSPTHLIKTRGQQVTLRCSPKSGHDTVSWYQQALGQGPQFIFQYYEEEERQRGNFPDRFSGHQFPNYSSELNVNALLLGDSALYLCASSFDNTDTQYFGPGTRLTVL.

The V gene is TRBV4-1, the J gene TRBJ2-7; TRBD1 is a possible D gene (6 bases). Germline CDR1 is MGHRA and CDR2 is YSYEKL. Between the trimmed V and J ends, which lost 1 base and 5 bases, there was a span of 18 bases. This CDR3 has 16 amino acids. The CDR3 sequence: CASSQGFLGAVDEQYF. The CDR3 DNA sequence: TGCGCCAGCAGCCAAGGTTTCTTGGGGGCGGTCGACGAGCAGTACTTC.

The CDR3 spells CASSQAGRGSTYEQYF. CDR3 DNA sequence: TGTGCCAGCAGCCAAGCTGGTCGGGGGTCTACCTACGAGCAGTACTTC. The chain couples TRBV4-2 to TRBJ2-7; a possible D gene is TRBD2 (6 bases). The CDR3 is 16 amino acids. Germline V gene sequence: CDR1 LGHNA, CDR2 YNFKEQ. The V end lost 1 base, the J end lost 2 bases, and 15 bases lay between the germline ends.

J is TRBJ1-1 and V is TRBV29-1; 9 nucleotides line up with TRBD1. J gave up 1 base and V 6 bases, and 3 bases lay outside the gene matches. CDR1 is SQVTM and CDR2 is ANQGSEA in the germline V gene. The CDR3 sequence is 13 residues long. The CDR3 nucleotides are TGCAGCGTCGAGGGACAGGGGAACACTGAAGCTTTCTTT. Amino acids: CSVEGQGNTEAFF.

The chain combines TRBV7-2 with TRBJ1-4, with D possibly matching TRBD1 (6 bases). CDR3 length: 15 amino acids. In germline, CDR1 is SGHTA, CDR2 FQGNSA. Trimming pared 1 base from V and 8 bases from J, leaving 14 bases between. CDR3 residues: CASSLDREGGEKLFF. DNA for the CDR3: TGTGCCAGCAGCTTAGACAGGGAAGGCGGAGAAAAACTGTTTTTT.

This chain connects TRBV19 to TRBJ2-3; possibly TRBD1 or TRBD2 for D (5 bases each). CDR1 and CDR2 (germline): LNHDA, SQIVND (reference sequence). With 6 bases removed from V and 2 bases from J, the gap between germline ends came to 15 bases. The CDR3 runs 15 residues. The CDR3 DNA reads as TGTGCCAGTAGCCCCCGTATGGGGGTCACAGATACGCAGTATTTT. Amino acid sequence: CASSPRMGVTDTQYF.

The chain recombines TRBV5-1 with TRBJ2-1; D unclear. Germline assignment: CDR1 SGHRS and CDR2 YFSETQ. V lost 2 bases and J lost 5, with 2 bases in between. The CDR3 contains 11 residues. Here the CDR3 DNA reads TGCGCCAGCAGCTTCCACAATGAGCAGTTCTTC. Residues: CASSFHNEQFF.

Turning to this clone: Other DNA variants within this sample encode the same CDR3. CDR3 DNA sequence: TGCGCCAGCAGCCAATCGACAGGGCCATCTAGCACAGATACGCAGTATTTT. Its protein product is CASSQSTGPSSTDTQYF. The chain couples TRBV4-1 to TRBJ2-3; TRBD1 aligns across 7 bases. V was clipped by 2 bases and J by 0 bases; unmatched bases: 8. The CDR3 runs to 17 residues. Per the germline V gene, CDR1 is MGHRA and CDR2 is YSYEKL.

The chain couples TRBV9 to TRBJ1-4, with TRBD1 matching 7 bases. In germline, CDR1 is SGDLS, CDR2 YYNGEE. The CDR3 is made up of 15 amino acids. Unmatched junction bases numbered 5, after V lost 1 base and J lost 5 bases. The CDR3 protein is CASSVTGQLNEKLFF. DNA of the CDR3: TGTGCCAGCAGCGTAACGGGACAGTTAAATGAAAAACTGTTTTTT. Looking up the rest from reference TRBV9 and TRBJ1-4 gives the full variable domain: DSGVTQTPKHLITATGQRVTLRCSPRSGDLSVYWYQQSLDQGLQFLIQYYNGEERAKGNILERFSAQQFPDLHSELNLSSLELGDSALYFCASSVTGQLNEKLFFGSGTQLSVL.

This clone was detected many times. CDR3: CASSTDRQGAYQPQHF. In DNA form, the CDR3 reads TGTGCCAGCAGTACGGACCGACAGGGGGCCTATCAGCCCCAGCATTTT. The V gene is TRBV28, the J gene TRBJ1-5; TRBD1 agrees at 10 bases. The CDR3 runs 16 residues. CDR1 and CDR2 from the germline V gene are MDHEN and SYDVKM. With 5 bases clipped from V and 5 bases from J, the junction kept 9 bases outside the gene matches. Drawing the rest from reference TRBV28 and TRBJ1-5, the complete variable domain is DVKVTQSSRYLVKRTGEKVFLECVQDMDHENMFWYRQDPGLGLRLIYFSYDVKMKEKGDIPEGYSVSREKKERFSLILESASTNQTSMYLCASSTDRQGAYQPQHFGDGTRLSIL.

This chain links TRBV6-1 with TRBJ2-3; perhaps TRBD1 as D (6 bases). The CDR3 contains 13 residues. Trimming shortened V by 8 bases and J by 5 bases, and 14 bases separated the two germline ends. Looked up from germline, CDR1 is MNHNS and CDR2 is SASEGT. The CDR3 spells CASGGFSRDTQYF. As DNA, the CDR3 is TGTGCCAGCGGGGGCTTCAGTCGAGATACGCAGTATTTT.

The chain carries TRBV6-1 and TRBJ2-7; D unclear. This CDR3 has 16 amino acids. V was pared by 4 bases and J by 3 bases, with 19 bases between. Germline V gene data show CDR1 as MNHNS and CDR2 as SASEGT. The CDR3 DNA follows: TGTGCCAGCAGTGGGGGTGGCTCGAAGGGCCTCTACGAGCAGTACTTC. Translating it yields CASSGGGSKGLYEQYF.

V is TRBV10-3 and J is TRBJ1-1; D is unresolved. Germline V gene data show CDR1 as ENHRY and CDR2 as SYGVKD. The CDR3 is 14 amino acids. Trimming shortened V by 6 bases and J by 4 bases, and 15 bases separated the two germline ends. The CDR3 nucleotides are TGTGCCATCAGACCGGGAGCAATGAGCACTGAAGCTTTCTTT. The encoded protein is CAIRPGAMSTEAFF.

CDR3 nucleotide sequence: TGTGCCAGCAGTCCCAGGGGTACCTCTGGAAACACCATATATTTT. Its protein product is CASSPRGTSGNTIYF. The chain is built from TRBV6-5 and TRBJ1-3, with a weak D call TRBD1 (6 bases). The CDR3 covers 15 residues. Trimming cost V 5 bases and J 0 bases, with 11 bases left between them. Germline CDR1 is MNHEY and CDR2 is SVGAGI.

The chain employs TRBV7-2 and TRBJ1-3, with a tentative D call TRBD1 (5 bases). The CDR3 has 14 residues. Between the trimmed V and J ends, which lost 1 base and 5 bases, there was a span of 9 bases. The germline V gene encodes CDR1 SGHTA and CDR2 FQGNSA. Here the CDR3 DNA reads TGTGCCAGCAGCTTAGGTCAGGGACGAAACACCATATATTTT. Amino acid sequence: CASSLGQGRNTIYF. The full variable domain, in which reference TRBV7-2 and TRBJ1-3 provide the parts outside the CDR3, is GAGVSQSPSNKVTEKGKDVELRCDPISGHTALYWYRQSLGQGLEFLIYFQGNSAPDKSGLPSDRFSAERTGGSVSTLTIQRTQQEDSAVYLCASSLGQGRNTIYFGEGSWLTVV.